These 8 T cell receptor beta chains were sequenced from one sample in a study of beta chain features in type 1 diabetes. Every bit of the isolated RNA underwent reverse transcription, so sequencing read expressed TCRB transcripts. The repertoire was sequenced with immunoSEQ multiplex PCR; TCRdb's copy has only in-frame clones and lacks some. The table has approximately 470,000 clones, approximately 30% seen once; the top ten hold around 0.065%. Sequencing used naive CD4+ T cells from blood. Source of these receptors: a man between 18 and 29 years old in good health.

The sample holds a few counts of this clone. This sequence joins TRBV29-1 and TRBJ1-1; maybe TRBD1 (6 bases). Trimming removed 6 bases from V and 6 bases from J, with 11 bases in between. There are 11 residues in the CDR3. Germline V gene data show CDR1 as SQVTM and CDR2 as ANQGSEA. CDR3 in amino acids: CSVSTGPEAFF. The CDR3 region has the DNA TGCAGCGTGTCGACAGGACCTGAAGCTTTCTTT.

The rearrangement links TRBV14 to TRBJ2-5; D may be TRBD2 (5 bases). In germline, CDR1 is SGHDN, CDR2 FVKESK. The CDR3 runs to 14 residues. Trimming took off 2 bases at V and 7 bases at J, with 14 bases between the two ends. CDR3 sequence (DNA): TGTGCCAGCAGCCAAAGTGGATACGAGGGGACCCAGTACTTC. Translating it yields CASSQSGYEGTQYF.

There are a few counts of this clone. This chain uses TRBV5-1 with TRBJ2-7; no definite D call. Trimming took off 5 bases at V and 5 bases at J, with 11 bases between the two ends. The CDR3 has 12 residues. Germline loops: CDR1 SGHRS, CDR2 YFSETQ. The CDR3 bases are TGCGCCAGCAGGAAGGAAGTCGACGAGCAGTACTTC. It codes for CASRKEVDEQYF.

The chain has TRBV4-1 and TRBJ2-4; a weak D match, TRBD2 (6 bases). Germline CDR1 is MGHRA and CDR2 is YSYEKL. V gave up 4 bases and J gave up 5 bases, with 18 bases separating them. The CDR3 covers 16 residues. The CDR3 is CASSPRPLGGENIQYF. The CDR3, as DNA: TGCGCCAGCAGCCCTAGGCCCCTTGGAGGGGAAAACATTCAGTACTTC.

The chain employs TRBV4-3 and TRBJ2-3; D gene uncertain. Between the trimmed V and J ends, which lost 1 base and 0 bases, there was a span of 14 bases. The CDR3 totals 17 residues. The germline V gene encodes CDR1 LGHNA and CDR2 YSLEER. CDR3 nucleotides: TGCGCCAGCAGCCAAGCAGTAATACATCGCAGCACAGATACGCAGTATTTT. Translation gives CASSQAVIHRSTDTQYF.

This clone was seen only a few times. The J gene is TRBJ2-3, the V gene TRBV5-1; 8 positions match TRBD2. Losses at the gene ends were 2 bases for V and 7 bases for J; bases not matched to a gene: 6. The CDR3 covers 14 residues. Germline values: CDR1 SGHRS, CDR2 YFSETQ. This chain's CDR3 is CASSFGTSGNTQYF. CDR3 sequence (DNA): TGCGCCAGCAGCTTCGGGACTAGTGGAAATACGCAGTATTTT.

The genes are TRBV7-6 and TRBJ2-7; the match to TRBD1 covers 7 bases. J was trimmed by 4 bases and V by 5 bases; bases with no gene match: 2. The CDR3 length is 12 residues. Germline assignment: CDR1 SGHVS and CDR2 FNYEAQ. The CDR3 DNA is TGTGCCAGCAGCATACAGGGGTACGAGCAGTACTTC. Amino acids: CASSIQGYEQYF.

The chain employs TRBV25-1 and TRBJ1-3; D unresolved. The V gene lost 6 bases and the J gene lost 11 bases, with 14 bases spanning the gap. In germline, CDR1 is MGHDK, CDR2 SYGVNS. There are 12 residues in the CDR3. CDR3 region: CASSAVPGPIYF. CDR3 DNA: TGTGCCAGCAGCGCAGTACCTGGCCCCATATATTTT.